The 20 T cell receptor beta chains presented below share a single source sample, sequenced in a study of identical twins. TCRdb independently ran MiXCR on the 5' RACE reads; one entry per CDR3 protein. The sample contains 350,000 to 400,000 distinct CDR3 sequences, 8.5% to 10% of which appear only once. The source material was naive T cells sorted from blood. Source of these receptors: a woman in her forties or fifties in good health.

This clonotype was counted between two and nine times. The J gene is TRBJ1-3, the V gene TRBV5-1; the D gene is possibly TRBD1 (6 bases). The CDR3 consists of 13 residues. Between the trimmed V and J ends, which lost 8 bases and 2 bases, there was a span of 11 bases. From germline, CDR1 is SGHRS and CDR2 YFSETQ. The CDR3 DNA sequence: TGCGCCAGTCAACAGGGCGCTGGAAACACCATATATTTT. Amino acid sequence: CASQQGAGNTIYF.

The table lists this clonotype with a few counts. At one boundary the junction diverges from the germline segment, which might be a read error. The chain joins TRBV25-1 to TRBJ2-1, with D tentatively TRBD2 (6 bases). CDR3 length: 11 residues. Per germline, CDR1 MGHDK and CDR2 SYGVNS. The CDR3 protein is CASGSGTEPFF. The CDR3, as DNA: TGTGCCAGCGGTAGCGGTACTGAGCCGTTCTTC.

The CDR3 bases are TGTGCTAGTGGACCCGGGACAGGGGACGAAGCTTTCTTT. Protein product: CASGPGTGDEAFF. This rearrangement joins TRBV12-5 to TRBJ1-1; 10 nucleotides line up with TRBD1. The CDR3 is made up of 13 amino acids. The germline V gene encodes CDR1 LGHNT and CDR2 FRNRAP. J lost 8 bases, V lost 6 bases, and 6 bases had no gene match. Full variable domain (missing parts from reference TRBV12-5 and TRBJ1-1): DARVTQTPRHKVTEMGQEVTMRCQPILGHNTVFWYRQTMMQGLELLAYFRNRAPLDDSGMPKDRFSAEMPDATLATLKIQPSEPRDSAVYFCASGPGTGDEAFFGQGTRLTVV.

This clonotype was observed a handful of times. Here the CDR3 reads CASATWEAYNEQFF. The CDR3 bases are TGTGCCAGCGCAACCTGGGAGGCCTACAATGAGCAGTTCTTC. The genes are TRBV19 and TRBJ2-1; D perhaps matches TRBD2 (6 bases). Trimming stripped 9 bases from V and 2 bases from J, with 14 bases between. This CDR3 has 14 residues. The germline V gene has CDR1 LNHDA and CDR2 SQIVND (reference sequence).

The chain uses TRBV18 and TRBJ1-4; a weak D match, TRBD1 (6 bases). Germline V lookup: CDR1 KGHSH, CDR2 LQKENI. Trimming removed 6 bases from V and 0 bases from J, with 14 bases in between. CDR3 length: 16 amino acids. CDR3 bases: TGTGCCAGCTCTCCCCAGGGGCCTCCAACTAATGAAAAACTGTTTTTT. Translated, it gives CASSPQGPPTNEKLFF.

The gene calls are TRBV3-1 and TRBJ2-3, with D possibly being TRBD1 (5 bases). CDR1 LGHDT and CDR2 YNNKEL come from the germline V gene (reference sequence). The CDR3 runs 16 residues. Trimming left V 4 bases short and J 1 base short, with 15 bases between. The CDR3 DNA sequence: TGTGCCAGCAGCCCAGAAGTGGGGCGGCGCACAGATACGCAGTATTTT. This codes for CASSPEVGRRTDTQYF.

This clonotype was observed a handful of times. This chain connects TRBV18 to TRBJ2-2, with 12 bases lining up with TRBD2. Germline V gives CDR1 KGHSH, CDR2 LQKENI. CDR3 length equals 18 residues. The J segment lost 5 bases and the V segment lost 3 bases, leaving 10 bases of the junction unmatched. For the CDR3, the DNA is TGTGCCAGCTCACCGAAAGCTCAGGGGACTAGCGGGACCGGGGAGCTGTTTTTT. It yields the protein CASSPKAQGTSGTGELFF.

The rearrangement uses TRBV12-3 or TRBV12-4 and TRBJ2-1, with 8 bases matching TRBD2. This CDR3 has 15 residues. V was pared by 6 bases and J by 8 bases, with 12 bases of the junction left unmatched. CDR3 protein: CASSWGSGIGDEQFF. CDR3 bases: TGTGCCAGCAGCTGGGGTAGCGGGATAGGAGATGAGCAGTTCTTC.

In this sample, this clonotype turned up a few times. The chain employs TRBV5-1 and TRBJ1-1; D is undetermined. V lost 4 bases, J lost 3 bases, and 19 bases lay in between. CDR3 length: 16 residues. Germline CDR1 and CDR2: SGHRS and YFSETQ. This chain's CDR3 is CASSQKDWERDTEAFF. DNA for the CDR3: TGCGCCAGCAGCCAGAAAGATTGGGAGAGGGACACTGAAGCTTTCTTT.

V and J are TRBV6-1 and TRBJ2-1; 10 nucleotides align to TRBD2. Unmatched junction bases numbered 4, after V lost 4 bases and J lost 4 bases. The CDR3 is 15 amino acids. Germline CDR1 and CDR2: MNHNS and SASEGT. CDR3 in amino acids: CASSALAGVYNEQFF. CDR3 in DNA: TGTGCCAGCAGTGCCCTAGCGGGAGTGTACAATGAGCAGTTCTTC.

The V and J genes are TRBV7-2 and TRBJ2-5, with 8 bases that match TRBD2. This CDR3 spans 15 amino acids. Trimming took 5 bases from V and 6 from J; bases not matched to a gene: 11. The germline CDR1 and CDR2 sequences are SGHTA and FQGNSA. The CDR3 nucleotides are TGTGCCAGCAGCCCTCCGGGGGGGCCCTTGAAGACCCAGTACTTC. Translation gives CASSPPGGPLKTQYF. Looking up the rest from reference TRBV7-2 and TRBJ2-5 gives the full variable domain: GAGVSQSPSNKVTEKGKDVELRCDPISGHTALYWYRQSLGQGLEFLIYFQGNSAPDKSGLPSDRFSAERTGGSVSTLTIQRTQQEDSAVYLCASSPPGGPLKTQYFGPGTRLLVL.

The gene calls are TRBV5-1 and TRBJ2-3, with D possibly matching TRBD1 (6 bases). Trimming shortened V by 1 base and J by 5 bases, and 11 bases separated the two germline ends. This CDR3 region has 14 residues. Per germline, CDR1 SGHRS and CDR2 YFSETQ. CDR3 sequence (DNA): TGCGCCAGCAGCTTGACAAGAGGGGGAGATACGCAGTATTTT. Protein sequence: CASSLTRGGDTQYF. Filled out from reference TRBV5-1 and TRBJ2-3, the complete variable domain reads KAGVTQTPRYLIKTRGQQVTLSCSPISGHRSVSWYQQTPGQGLQFLFEYFSETQRNKGNFPGRFSGRQFSNSRSEMNVSTLELGDSALYLCASSLTRGGDTQYFGPGTRLTVL.

Many counts were recorded for this clonotype. V is TRBV12-3 or TRBV12-4 and J is TRBJ1-2; D unresolved. Deletions cut 1 base from V and 8 bases from J, with 11 bases between. This CDR3 comprises 13 residues. The CDR3: CASSLVALGGYTF. The CDR3 region has the DNA TGTGCCAGCAGTTTAGTGGCGTTGGGAGGCTACACCTTC.

The V and J genes are TRBV7-9 and TRBJ1-5, with TRBD1 identical over 7 bases. The V and J ends lost 5 bases and 7 bases, in that order; junction bases with no gene match: 5. CDR1 and CDR2 from the germline V gene are SEHNR and FQNEAQ (reference sequence). The CDR3 is 13 amino acids. The chain's CDR3 is CASSARQGQPQHF. The CDR3 bases are TGTGCCAGCAGCGCCCGACAGGGCCAGCCCCAGCATTTT.

The sample holds many counts of this clonotype. V usage is TRBV5-6 and J usage is TRBJ1-2; 7 positions agree with TRBD1. V lost 1 base and J lost 4; bases outside the gene matches: 10. The CDR3 is made up of 16 amino acids. Germline CDR1 SGHDT, CDR2 YYEEEE. The CDR3 region is CASSLNDRADLYGYTF. The CDR3 DNA reads TGTGCCAGCAGCTTGAATGACAGGGCCGACCTCTATGGCTACACCTTC.

This clonotype has at least ten counts. The chain combines TRBV4-1 with TRBJ2-3; D is uncertain. The CDR3 is 17 residues long. Per germline, CDR1 MGHRA and CDR2 YSYEKL. V was pared by 1 base and J by 5 bases, with 19 bases between. The CDR3 reads CASSQVTSKEIVDTQYF. CDR3 in DNA: TGCGCCAGCAGCCAAGTGACCTCAAAAGAGATAGTAGATACGCAGTATTTT.

This clonotype has just a few counts. The chain couples TRBV6-5 to TRBJ2-1; TRBD2 agrees at 13 bases. The CDR3 is 15 residues long. V was clipped by 7 bases and J by 10 bases; unmatched bases: 10. The germline CDR1 and CDR2 sequences are MNHEY and SVGAGI. The CDR3 protein is CASTGGLAGYNEQFF. Here the CDR3 DNA reads TGTGCCAGCACCGGGGGACTAGCGGGATATAACGAGCAGTTCTTC.

Ten or more counts support this clonotype. The V gene is TRBV5-1, the J gene TRBJ1-4; D might be TRBD1 (6 bases). The CDR3 loop spans 15 amino acids. Germline lookup yields CDR1 SGHRS and CDR2 YFSETQ. With 1 base removed from V and 7 bases from J, the gap between germline ends came to 14 bases. This CDR3 is CASSLSAGAGEKLFF. The CDR3 DNA is TGCGCCAGCAGCTTGTCCGCGGGGGCAGGTGAAAAACTGTTTTTT.

This clonotype has more than one count but fewer than ten. The gene calls are TRBV29-1 and TRBJ2-1, with TRBD2 identical over 12 bases. The CDR3 contains 12 residues. CDR1 is SQVTM, CDR2 ANQGSEA, per germline. V gave up 7 bases and J gave up 9 bases; unmatched junction bases: 4. DNA for the CDR3: TGCAGCGGATCGGGACTAGCGGGTGAGCAGTTCTTC. Protein product: CSGSGLAGEQFF.

This clonotype showed up just a few times. The CDR3 here is CASSQSLAGDIDTQYF. As DNA, the CDR3 is TGTGCCAGCAGCCAATCTCTAGCGGGAGATATTGATACGCAGTATTTT. The chain is built from TRBV3-1 and TRBJ2-3; 10 bases are a match to TRBD2. Germline CDR1 LGHDT, CDR2 YNNKEL (reference sequence). The length of the CDR3 is 16 residues. Trimming took 2 bases from V and 6 from J; bases not matched to a gene: 8.